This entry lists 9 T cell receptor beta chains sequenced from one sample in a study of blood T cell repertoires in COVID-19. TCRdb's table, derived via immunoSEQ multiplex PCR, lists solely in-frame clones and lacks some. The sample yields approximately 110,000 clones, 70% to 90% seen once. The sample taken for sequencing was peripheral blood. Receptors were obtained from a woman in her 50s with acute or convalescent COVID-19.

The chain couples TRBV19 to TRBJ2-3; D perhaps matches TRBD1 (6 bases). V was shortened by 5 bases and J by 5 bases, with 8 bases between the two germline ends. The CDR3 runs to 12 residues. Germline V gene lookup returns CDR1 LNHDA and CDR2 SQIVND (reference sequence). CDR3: CASSVRGDTQYF. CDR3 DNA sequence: TGTGCCAGTAGTGTCAGGGGAGATACGCAGTATTTT.

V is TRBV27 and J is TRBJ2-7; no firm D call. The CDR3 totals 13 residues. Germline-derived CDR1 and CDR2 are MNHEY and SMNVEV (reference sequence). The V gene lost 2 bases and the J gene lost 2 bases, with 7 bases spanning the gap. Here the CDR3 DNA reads TGTGCCAGCAGTTTAGGGCTGCCCTACGAGCAGTACTTC. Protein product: CASSLGLPYEQYF.

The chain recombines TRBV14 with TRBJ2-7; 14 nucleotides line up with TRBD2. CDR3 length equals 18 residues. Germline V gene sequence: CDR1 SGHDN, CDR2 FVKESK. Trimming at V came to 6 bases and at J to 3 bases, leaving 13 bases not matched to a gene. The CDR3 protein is CASSHFTGLAGGLYEQYF. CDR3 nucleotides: TGTGCCAGCAGTCATTTTACCGGACTAGCGGGGGGACTCTACGAGCAGTACTTC.

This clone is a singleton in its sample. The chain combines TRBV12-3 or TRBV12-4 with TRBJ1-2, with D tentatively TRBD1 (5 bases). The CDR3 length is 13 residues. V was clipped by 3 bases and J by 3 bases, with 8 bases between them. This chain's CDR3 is CASSLGRDYGYTF. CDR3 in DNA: TGTGCCAGCAGTTTGGGCAGGGACTATGGCTACACCTTC.

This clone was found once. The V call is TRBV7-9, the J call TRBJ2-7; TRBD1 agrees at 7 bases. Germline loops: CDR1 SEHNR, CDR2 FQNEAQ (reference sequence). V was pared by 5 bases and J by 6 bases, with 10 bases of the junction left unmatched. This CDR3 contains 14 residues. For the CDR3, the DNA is TGTGCCAGCAGCCCGGGACAGACCCCTGTCGAGCAGTACTTC. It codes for CASSPGQTPVEQYF. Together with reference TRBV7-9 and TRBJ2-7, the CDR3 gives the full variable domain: DTGVSQNPRHKITKRGQNVTFRCDPISEHNRLYWYRQTLGQGPEFLTYFQNEAQLEKSRLLSDRFSAERPKGSFSTLEIQRTEQGDSAMYLCASSPGQTPVEQYFGPGTRLTVT.

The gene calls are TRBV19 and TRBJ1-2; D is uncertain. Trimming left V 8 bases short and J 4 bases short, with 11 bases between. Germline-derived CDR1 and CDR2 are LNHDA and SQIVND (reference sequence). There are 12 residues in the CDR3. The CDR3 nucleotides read TGTGCCAGTCGACAAAATATCTATGGCTACACCTTC. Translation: CASRQNIYGYTF.

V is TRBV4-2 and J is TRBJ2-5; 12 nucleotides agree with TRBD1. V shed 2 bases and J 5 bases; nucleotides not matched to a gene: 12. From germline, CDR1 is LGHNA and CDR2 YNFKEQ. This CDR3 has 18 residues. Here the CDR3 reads CASSQLRRGQGAGETQYF. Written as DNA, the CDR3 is TGTGCCAGCAGCCAACTCAGACGGGGACAGGGGGCAGGGGAGACCCAGTACTTC.

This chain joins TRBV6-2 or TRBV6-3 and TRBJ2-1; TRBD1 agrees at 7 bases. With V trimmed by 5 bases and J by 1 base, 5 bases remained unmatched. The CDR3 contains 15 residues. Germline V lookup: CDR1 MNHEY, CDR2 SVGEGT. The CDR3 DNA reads TGTGCCAGCAGTGACACAGGGGAATCCTACAATGAGCAGTTCTTC. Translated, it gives CASSDTGESYNEQFF.

In DNA, the CDR3 is TGTGCCTGGGCGCCTGAAGGGGGACACTTGACCACGCTGTTTTTT. Protein: CAWAPEGGHLTTLFF. This rearrangement joins TRBV30 to TRBJ1-4; maybe TRBD1 (6 bases). This CDR3 has 15 residues. V was cut by 5 bases and J by 14 bases, with 27 bases left in between. In germline, CDR1 is GTSNPN, CDR2 SVGIG (reference sequence).